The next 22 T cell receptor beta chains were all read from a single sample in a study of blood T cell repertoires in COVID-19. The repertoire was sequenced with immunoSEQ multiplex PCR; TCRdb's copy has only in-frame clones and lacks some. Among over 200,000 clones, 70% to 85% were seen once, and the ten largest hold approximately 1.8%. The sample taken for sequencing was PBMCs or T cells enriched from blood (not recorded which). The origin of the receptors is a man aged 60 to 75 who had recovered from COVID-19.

CDR3 sequence reads: CASSVDPNTRYGYTF. The CDR3 coding sequence is TGTGCCAGCAGCGTTGATCCGAACACCCGCTATGGCTACACCTTC. The chain employs TRBV9 and TRBJ1-2, with D unclear. This CDR3 has 15 amino acids. Germline CDR1 is SGDLS and CDR2 is YYNGEE. Between the trimmed V and J ends, which lost 2 bases and 4 bases, there was a span of 15 bases.

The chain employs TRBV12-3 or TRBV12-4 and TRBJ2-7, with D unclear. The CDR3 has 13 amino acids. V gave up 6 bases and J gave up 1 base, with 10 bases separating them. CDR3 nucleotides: TGTGCCAGCAGCCATTACAGTTCCTACGAGCAGTACTTC. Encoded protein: CASSHYSSYEQYF.

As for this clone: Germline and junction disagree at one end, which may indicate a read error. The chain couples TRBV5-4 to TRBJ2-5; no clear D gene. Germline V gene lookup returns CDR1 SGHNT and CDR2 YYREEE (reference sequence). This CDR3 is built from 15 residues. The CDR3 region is CASSLGSRKQETQYF. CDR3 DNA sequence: TGTGCCAGCAGTTTGGGTAGTAGAAAGCAAGAGACCCAGTACTTC.

The CDR3 protein is CASSRPGQGIYEQYF. The CDR3 DNA is TGTGCCAGCAGTCGACCGGGACAGGGGATATACGAGCAGTACTTC. The chain joins TRBV27 to TRBJ2-7; TRBD1 matches at 10 bases. The CDR3 has 15 residues. V was pared by 5 bases and J by 4 bases, with 8 bases of the junction left unmatched. Germline CDR1 is MNHEY and CDR2 is SMNVEV (reference sequence).

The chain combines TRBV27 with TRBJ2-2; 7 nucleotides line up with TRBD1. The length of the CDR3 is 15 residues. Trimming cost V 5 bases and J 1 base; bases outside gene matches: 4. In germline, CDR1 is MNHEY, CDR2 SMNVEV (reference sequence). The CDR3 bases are TGTGCCAGCAGTGAGGACAGGCTGAACACCGGGGAGCTGTTTTTT. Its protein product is CASSEDRLNTGELFF.

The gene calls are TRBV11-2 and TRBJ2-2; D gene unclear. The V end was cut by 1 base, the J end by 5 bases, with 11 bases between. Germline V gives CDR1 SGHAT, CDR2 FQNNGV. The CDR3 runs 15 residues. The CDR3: CASSLGPGATGELFF. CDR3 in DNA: TGTGCCAGCAGCTTAGGGCCTGGAGCAACCGGGGAGCTGTTTTTT.

CDR3 in amino acids: CASSLAGQGANTGELFF. Written as DNA, the CDR3 is TGCGCCAGCAGCTTGGCCGGACAGGGGGCTAACACCGGGGAGCTGTTTTTT. J is TRBJ2-2 and V is TRBV5-1, with 11 positions matching TRBD1. V was pared by 0 bases and J by 2 bases, with 3 bases of the junction left unmatched. This CDR3 is built from 17 residues. Germline-derived CDR1 and CDR2 are SGHRS and YFSETQ.

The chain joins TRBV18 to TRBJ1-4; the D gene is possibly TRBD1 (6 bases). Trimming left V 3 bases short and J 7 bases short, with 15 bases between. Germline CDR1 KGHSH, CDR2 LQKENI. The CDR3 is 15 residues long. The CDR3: CASSPEQGTGEKLFF. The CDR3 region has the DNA TGTGCCAGCTCACCTGAACAGGGTACGGGTGAAAAACTGTTTTTT. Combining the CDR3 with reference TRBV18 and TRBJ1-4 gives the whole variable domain NAGVMQNPRHLVRRRGQEARLRCSPMKGHSHVYWYRQLPEEGLKFMVYLQKENIIDESGMPKERFSAEFPKEGPSILRIQQVVRGDSAAYFCASSPEQGTGEKLFFGSGTQLSVL.

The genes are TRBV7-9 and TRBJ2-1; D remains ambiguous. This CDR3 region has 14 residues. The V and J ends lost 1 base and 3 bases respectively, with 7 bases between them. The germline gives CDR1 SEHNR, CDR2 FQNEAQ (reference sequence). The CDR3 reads CASSLVQSYNEQFF. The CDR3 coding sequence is TGTGCCAGCAGCTTAGTACAGAGCTACAATGAGCAGTTCTTC.

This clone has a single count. The CDR3: CASSKDRGTNEKLFF. CDR3 coding DNA: TGTGCCAGCAGCAAGGACAGGGGAACTAATGAAAAACTGTTTTTT. The J gene is TRBJ1-4, the V gene TRBV11-1, with 9 positions matching TRBD1. The length of the CDR3 is 15 residues. Per the germline V gene, CDR1 is SGHAT and CDR2 is FQDESV (reference sequence). The V and J ends lost 5 bases and 1 base, in that order; junction bases with no gene match: 2.

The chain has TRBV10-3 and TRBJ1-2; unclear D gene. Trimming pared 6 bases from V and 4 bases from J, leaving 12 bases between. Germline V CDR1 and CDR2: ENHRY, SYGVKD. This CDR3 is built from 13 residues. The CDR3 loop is CAISSGLGYGYTF. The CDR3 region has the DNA TGTGCCATCAGCTCAGGACTGGGCTATGGCTACACCTTC.

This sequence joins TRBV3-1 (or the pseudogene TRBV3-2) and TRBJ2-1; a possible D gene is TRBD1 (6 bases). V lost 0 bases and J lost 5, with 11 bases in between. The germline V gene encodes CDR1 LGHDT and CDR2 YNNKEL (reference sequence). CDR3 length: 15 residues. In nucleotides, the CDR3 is TGTGCCAGCAGCCAAGAAGGTCCAGGGGACAATGAGCAGTTCTTC. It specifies CASSQEGPGDNEQFF.

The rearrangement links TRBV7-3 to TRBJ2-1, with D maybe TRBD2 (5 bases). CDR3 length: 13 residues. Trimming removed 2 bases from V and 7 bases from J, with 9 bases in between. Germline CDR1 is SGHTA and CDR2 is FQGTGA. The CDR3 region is CASSLGAENEQFF. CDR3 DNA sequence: TGTGCCAGCAGCTTAGGAGCGGAAAATGAGCAGTTCTTC. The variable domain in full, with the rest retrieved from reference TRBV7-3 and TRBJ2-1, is GAGVSQTPSNKVTEKGKYVELRCDPISGHTALYWYRQSLGQGPEFLIYFQGTGAADDSGLPNDRFFAVRPEGSVSTLKIQRTERGDSAVYLCASSLGAENEQFFGPGTRLTVL.

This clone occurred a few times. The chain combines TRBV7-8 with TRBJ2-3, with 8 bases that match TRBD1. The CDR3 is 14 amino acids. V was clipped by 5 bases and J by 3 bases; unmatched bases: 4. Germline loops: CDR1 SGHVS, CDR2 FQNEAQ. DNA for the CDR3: TGTGCCAGCAGCATATACAGGGGGACAGATACGCAGTATTTT. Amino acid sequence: CASSIYRGTDTQYF.

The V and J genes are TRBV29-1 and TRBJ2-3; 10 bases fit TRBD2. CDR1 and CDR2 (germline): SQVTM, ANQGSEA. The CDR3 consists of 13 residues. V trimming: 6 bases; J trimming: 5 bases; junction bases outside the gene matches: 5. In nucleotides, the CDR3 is TGCAGCGTGGAGCGGGGGGGCAAAGATACGCAGTATTTT. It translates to CSVERGGKDTQYF.

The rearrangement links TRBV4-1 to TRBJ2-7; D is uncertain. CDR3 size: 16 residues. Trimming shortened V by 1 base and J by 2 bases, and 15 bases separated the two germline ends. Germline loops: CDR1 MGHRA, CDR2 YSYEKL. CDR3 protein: CASSQALLGRTYEQYF. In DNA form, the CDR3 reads TGCGCCAGCAGCCAAGCTCTACTTGGCAGGACCTACGAGCAGTACTTC.

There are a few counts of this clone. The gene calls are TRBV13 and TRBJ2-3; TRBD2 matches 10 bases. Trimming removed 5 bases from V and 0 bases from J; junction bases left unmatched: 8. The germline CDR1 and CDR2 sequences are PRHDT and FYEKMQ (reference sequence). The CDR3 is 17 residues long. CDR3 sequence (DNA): TGTGCCAGCAGCGCCTCGGGACTAGCGTCTAGCACAGATACGCAGTATTTT. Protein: CASSASGLASSTDTQYF.

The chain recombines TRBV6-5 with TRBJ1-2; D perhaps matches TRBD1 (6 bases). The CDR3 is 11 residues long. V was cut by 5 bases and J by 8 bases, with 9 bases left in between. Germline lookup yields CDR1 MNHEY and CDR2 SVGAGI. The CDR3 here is CASSTGFGYTF. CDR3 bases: TGTGCCAGCAGTACAGGGTTCGGCTACACCTTC.

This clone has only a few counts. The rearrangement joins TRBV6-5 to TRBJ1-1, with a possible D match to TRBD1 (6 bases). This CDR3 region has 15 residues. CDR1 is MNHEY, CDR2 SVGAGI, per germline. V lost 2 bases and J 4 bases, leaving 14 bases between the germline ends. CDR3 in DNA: TGTGCCAGCAGTTACACTGCGGGGGCGAGCACTGAAGCTTTCTTT. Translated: CASSYTAGASTEAFF.

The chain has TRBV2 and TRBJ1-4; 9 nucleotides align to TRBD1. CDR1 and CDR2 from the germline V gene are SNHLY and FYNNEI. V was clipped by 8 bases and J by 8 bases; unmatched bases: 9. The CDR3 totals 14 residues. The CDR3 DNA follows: TGTGCCAGCCGACTGGGGACAGGGCCCGAAAAACTGTTTTTT. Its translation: CASRLGTGPEKLFF.

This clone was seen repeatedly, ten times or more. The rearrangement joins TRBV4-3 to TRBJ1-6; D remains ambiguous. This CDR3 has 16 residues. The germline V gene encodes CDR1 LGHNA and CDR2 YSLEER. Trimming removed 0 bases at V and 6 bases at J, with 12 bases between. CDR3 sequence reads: CASSQDFGDGNSPLHF. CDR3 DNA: TGCGCCAGCAGCCAAGATTTCGGGGATGGTAATTCACCCCTCCACTTT.

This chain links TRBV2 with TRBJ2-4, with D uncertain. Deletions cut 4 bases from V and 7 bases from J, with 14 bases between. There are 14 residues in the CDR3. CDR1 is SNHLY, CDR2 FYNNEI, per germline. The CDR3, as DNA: TGTGCCAGCAGTGTATCACAACCCCAGAACATTCAGTACTTC. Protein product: CASSVSQPQNIQYF. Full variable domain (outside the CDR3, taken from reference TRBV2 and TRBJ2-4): EPEVTQTPSHQVTQMGQEVILRCVPISNHLYFYWYRQILGQKVEFLVSFYNNEISEKSEIFDDQFSVERPDGSNFTLKIRSTKLEDSAMYFCASSVSQPQNIQYFGAGTRLSVL.